The text below deals with one TCR beta chain. These data come from a study of T cell changes during pregnancy in multiple sclerosis. Sequencing was performed with immunoSEQ multiplex PCR; in TCRdb, only in-frame clones are kept and a portion is missing. The sample records tens of thousands of clones, around 90% being singletons. Germline V gives CDR1 SGHRS, CDR2 YFSETQ. V lost 3 bases and J lost 8; bases outside the gene matches: 4. CDR3 length: 13 amino acids. This rearrangement joins TRBV5-1 to TRBJ2-1; 8 nucleotides agree with TRBD2. Material: CD4+ T cells from peripheral blood mononuclear cells, obtained in the third trimester of pregnancy. This TCR was recovered from a female donor with multiple sclerosis, enrolled in a pregnancy study. The CDR3 sequence: CASSSFGGDEQFF. The CDR3 nucleotides read TGCGCCAGCAGCTCGTTCGGGGGGGATGAGCAGTTCTTC.